Reported below is one TCR beta chain. A few counts support this clonotype. The clone's antigen remains unknown. There are no base qualities to consult, and no much larger clone falls within one base. This specimen belongs to a study of CD8 T cells in ankylosing spondylitis (dated by TCRdb to 2016 to 2017). Turning to the overall study: To find TCR variants linked to disease, the study profiled T cell receptor beta repertoires in ankylosing spondylitis patients and healthy donors. The full study cohort comprised 25 ankylosing spondylitis patients and about a hundred healthy donors. Samples of peripheral blood were taken, and for ankylosing spondylitis patients, synovial fluid was collected as well. General conclusions and limits of the study: The disease-linked clones had a CD8+ phenotype and were found at relatively low frequencies in peripheral blood. Blood from ankylosing spondylitis patients appeared to be characterized by a TCR beta motif composed of several highly homologous amino acid variants. Some motif variants had previously been reported in the synovial fluid and blood of reactive arthritis patients, which suggests shared mechanisms of disease initiation. The disease-linked clones were reported as significantly enriched in matched synovial fluid samples from ankylosing spondylitis patients.

Synovial fluid samples were matched to blood samples from the same ankylosing spondylitis patients. V is shortened by 0 bases, J by 3 bases, and the region joining them spans 9 bases. The germline V gene provides CDR1 SGHRS and CDR2 YFSETQ. Spanning cysteine to phenylalanine, the CDR3 consists of 15 amino acids. The read is trimmed to its CDR3 DNA, 45 bases read in frame from base 1. Instrument used: Illumina HiSeq 2500. TCR beta libraries were prepared by quantitative 5'-RACE with molecular barcodes. The source study handled its data this way. Disease-linked TCR variants were identified with a new computational method built on a probabilistic model of VDJ rearrangement. TCRdb trimmed the raw reads at Q25, called clones with MiXCR and kept productive beta chains. CDR3 protein duplicates are merged, each entry listing the most common genes and DNA. TCRdb, not the original authors, processed these V and J calls. Counted in this sample were more than 110,000 distinct CDR3 sequences; roughly 8.3% of them appeared once. The top ten clonotypes cover about 7.1% of the sample.

The clonotype comes from a male donor with ankylosing spondylitis. This receptor chain uses TRBV5-1 and TRBJ1-4; the D segment could be TRBD1, given 5 matching bases. Sequencing was performed on synovial fluid, either unsorted or a sorted T cell fraction (not recorded which). This receptor has the CDR3 CASSLGGEPNEKLFF. In nucleotides, the sequence is TGCGCCAGCAGCTTGGGAGGGGAGCCTAATGAAAAACTGTTTTTT.